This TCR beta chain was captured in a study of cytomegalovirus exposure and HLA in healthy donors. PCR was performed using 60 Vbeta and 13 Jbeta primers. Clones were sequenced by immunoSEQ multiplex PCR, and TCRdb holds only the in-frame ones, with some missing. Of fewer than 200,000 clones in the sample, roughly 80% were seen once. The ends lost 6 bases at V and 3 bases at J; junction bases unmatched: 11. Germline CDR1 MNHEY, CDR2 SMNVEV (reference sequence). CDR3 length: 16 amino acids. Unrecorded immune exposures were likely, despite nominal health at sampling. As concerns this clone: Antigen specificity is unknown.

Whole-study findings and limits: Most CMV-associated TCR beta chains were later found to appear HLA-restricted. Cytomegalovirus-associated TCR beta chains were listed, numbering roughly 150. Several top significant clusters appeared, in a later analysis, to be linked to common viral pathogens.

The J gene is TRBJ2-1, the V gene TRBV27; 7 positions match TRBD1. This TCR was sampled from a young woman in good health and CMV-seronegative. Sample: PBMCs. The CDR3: CASRAISGTDYNEQFF. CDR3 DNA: TGTGCCAGCAGGGCCATTTCCGGGACAGACTACAATGAGCAGTTCTTC.